One sample yielded the 20 T cell receptor beta chains listed below, sequenced in a study of shared T cell receptors in the human thymus. Method: immunoSEQ multiplex PCR; TCRdb's copy keeps in-frame clones and lacks some. The data contain hundreds of thousands of clones, around 87% of them singletons. These data were also filed under a second study, of human thymus T cells.

Sample: thymocytes. These receptor sequences come from a boy under two years old with a congenital heart defect.

The CDR3 region has the DNA TGTGCCAGCAGCTTAAGGGGAGGCTACGAGCAGTACTTC. This codes for CASSLRGGYEQYF. This chain joins TRBV7-3 and TRBJ2-7; maybe TRBD2 (6 bases). Trimming stripped 1 base from V and 3 bases from J, with 7 bases between. Germline CDR1 is SGHTA and CDR2 is FQGTGA. The CDR3 loop spans 13 amino acids. The complete variable domain, with remaining parts taken from reference TRBV7-3 and TRBJ2-7, reads GAGVSQTPSNKVTEKGKYVELRCDPISGHTALYWYRQSLGQGPEFLIYFQGTGAADDSGLPNDRFFAVRPEGSVSTLKIQRTERGDSAVYLCASSLRGGYEQYFGPGTRLTVT.

The chain joins TRBV7-9 to TRBJ2-7; 13 nucleotides align to TRBD2. After removal of 1 base from V and 0 bases from J, the junction contained 6 bases not matched to a gene. The CDR3 spans 18 residues. CDR1 and CDR2 (germline): SEHNR, FQNEAQ (reference sequence). CDR3 DNA sequence: TGTGCCAGCAGCTTAGTGGGGACTAGCGGGAAGAGCTCCTACGAGCAGTACTTC. This encodes CASSLVGTSGKSSYEQYF.

The CDR3 nucleotides are TGTGCCTGGAGTCGGACTAGCGGGCATTCAGCCAGCTACGAGCAGTACTTC. Translation gives CAWSRTSGHSASYEQYF. The rearrangement links TRBV30 to TRBJ2-7; TRBD2 agrees at 11 bases. The CDR3 is 17 residues long. Germline CDR1 reads GTSNPN; CDR2 reads SVGIG (reference sequence). V trimming: 2 bases; J trimming: 3 bases; junction bases outside the gene matches: 12.

The rearrangement uses TRBV11-2 and TRBJ2-7, with D hard to call. V was shortened by 3 bases and J by 3 bases, with 15 bases between the two germline ends. Germline V gene data show CDR1 as SGHAT and CDR2 as FQNNGV. The CDR3 extends over 15 amino acids. The CDR3: CASSFPTLTLYEQYF. DNA for the CDR3: TGTGCCAGCAGCTTTCCAACTCTAACGCTCTACGAGCAGTACTTC.

This chain links TRBV21-1 with TRBJ2-7; the table calls TRBD1, which could not be checked here. TRBV21-1 is designated a pseudogene. The CDR3 length is 16 residues. CDR3 DNA sequence: TGTGCCAGCAGCAAAGCCAGGGACAGGGAGTCCTACGAGCAGTACTTC. The encoded protein is CASSKARDRESYEQYF.

CDR3 DNA sequence: TGTGCCAGCAGCCCCAATAGCGGGAGGGACGGGTATGAGCAGTTCTTC. Amino acids: CASSPNSGRDGYEQFF. The chain uses TRBV9 and TRBJ2-1; TRBD2 matches 11 bases. CDR3 length equals 16 residues. From germline, CDR1 is SGDLS and CDR2 YYNGEE. J lost 8 bases, V lost 4 bases, and 11 bases had no gene match.

The rearrangement uses TRBV28 and TRBJ2-4; TRBD2 is a possible D gene (6 bases). Trimming stripped 10 bases from V and 0 bases from J, with 19 bases between. There are 16 residues in the CDR3. Germline CDR1 and CDR2: MDHEN and SYDVKM. This chain's CDR3 is CATSMSGGLAKNIQYF. The CDR3, as DNA: TGTGCCACCTCAATGAGCGGAGGGCTAGCCAAAAACATTCAGTACTTC.

The V call is TRBV11-2, the J call TRBJ1-6, with 9 positions matching TRBD1. The CDR3 spans 17 residues. J lost 7 bases, V lost 1 base, and 8 bases had no gene match. Germline-derived CDR1 and CDR2 are SGHAT and FQNNGV. CDR3 nucleotide sequence: TGTGCCAGCAGCTTAGGACTCCGGGACAGGGAGAATTCACCCCTCCACTTT. Amino acid sequence: CASSLGLRDRENSPLHF. Using reference TRBV11-2 and TRBJ1-6 for the parts outside the CDR3, the full variable domain is EAGVAQSPRYKIIEKRQSVAFWCNPISGHATLYWYQQILGQGPKLLIQFQNNGVVDDSQLPKDRFSAERLKGVDSTLKIQPAKLEDSAVYLCASSLGLRDRENSPLHFGNGTRLTVT.

The chain links TRBV5-1 to TRBJ1-1; 8 positions match TRBD1. This CDR3 has 18 amino acids. Losses at the gene ends were 3 bases for V and 0 bases for J; bases not matched to a gene: 13. The germline gives CDR1 SGHRS, CDR2 YFSETQ. CDR3 residues: CASSCRYGQGPMNTEAFF. Written as DNA, the CDR3 is TGCGCCAGCAGCTGCCGGTATGGACAGGGCCCAATGAACACTGAAGCTTTCTTT.

The chain links TRBV19 to TRBJ2-3; D unclear. Germline lookup yields CDR1 LNHDA and CDR2 SQIVND (reference sequence). CDR3 length: 13 amino acids. V shed 8 bases and J shed 0 bases, with 9 bases lying between them. This CDR3 is CASARVSTDTQYF. CDR3 sequence (DNA): TGTGCCAGTGCGCGAGTAAGCACAGATACGCAGTATTTT.

This clone is a singleton in its sample. The rearrangement links TRBV5-4 to TRBJ2-2; 9 bases align to TRBD1. Germline V CDR1 and CDR2: SGHNT, YYREEE (reference sequence). Trimming at V came to 1 base and at J to 5 bases, leaving 3 bases not matched to a gene. This CDR3 has 15 amino acids. This chain's CDR3 is CASSLTGGFTGELFF. The CDR3 coding sequence is TGTGCCAGCAGCTTGACAGGGGGCTTTACCGGGGAGCTGTTTTTT.

The chain carries TRBV4-3 and TRBJ2-5, with 11 bases matching TRBD2. The CDR3 runs 18 residues. The germline V gene encodes CDR1 LGHNA and CDR2 YSLEER. V shed 0 bases and J 1 base; nucleotides not matched to a gene: 7. CDR3 sequence: CASSQDRGLAGGQETQYF. CDR3 in DNA: TGCGCCAGCAGCCAAGATCGCGGGCTAGCGGGAGGCCAAGAGACCCAGTACTTC.

The chain uses TRBV9 and TRBJ2-7; D perhaps matches TRBD2 (6 bases). Germline CDR1 SGDLS, CDR2 YYNGEE. V shed 4 bases and J shed 2 bases, with 13 bases lying between them. The CDR3 runs 14 residues. The CDR3 nucleotides are TGTGCCAGCAGCACGCGGGAAAACCCCTACGAGCAGTACTTC. It translates to CASSTRENPYEQYF.

V usage is TRBV7-2 and J usage is TRBJ1-5, with D uncertain. The CDR3 totals 15 residues. Trimming took off 0 bases at V and 6 bases at J, with 12 bases between the two ends. Germline CDR1 SGHTA, CDR2 FQGNSA. The CDR3 nucleotides read TGTGCCAGCAGCTTAGCGATACACGCGGGTCAGCCCCAGCATTTT. Its translation is CASSLAIHAGQPQHF. The complete variable domain, with remaining parts taken from reference TRBV7-2 and TRBJ1-5, reads GAGVSQSPSNKVTEKGKDVELRCDPISGHTALYWYRQSLGQGLEFLIYFQGNSAPDKSGLPSDRFSAERTGGSVSTLTIQRTQQEDSAVYLCASSLAIHAGQPQHFGDGTRLSIL.

The chain links TRBV6-4 to TRBJ1-5; tentative D call: TRBD1 (5 bases). Germline CDR1 MRHNA, CDR2 SNTAGT. The V and J ends lost 3 bases and 2 bases respectively, with 11 bases between them. This CDR3 region has 15 residues. The CDR3 loop reads CASSERQGGNQPQHF. The CDR3 nucleotides read TGTGCCAGCAGTGAGAGGCAGGGTGGCAATCAGCCCCAGCATTTT.

V gene TRBV6-5 combines with J gene TRBJ2-1; TRBD1 is a possible D gene (5 bases). The germline V and J ends were trimmed by 6 bases and 9 bases, with 18 bases remaining between them. The CDR3 is 14 residues long. CDR1 is MNHEY, CDR2 SVGAGI, per germline. The CDR3 DNA reads as TGTGCCAGCAGATTTGAGGAAGGGGCCGCTGAGCAGTTCTTC. This codes for CASRFEEGAAEQFF.

The chain employs TRBV4-3 and TRBJ2-3; D call uncertain. V was pared by 2 bases and J by 3 bases, with 6 bases between. The germline CDR1 and CDR2 sequences are LGHNA and YSLEER. The CDR3 has 13 residues. Here the CDR3 reads CASSQCLTDTQYF. The CDR3 nucleotides are TGCGCCAGCAGCCAATGTCTAACAGATACGCAGTATTTT.

This rearrangement joins TRBV9 to TRBJ2-7, with D maybe TRBD2 (6 bases). Germline V CDR1 and CDR2: SGDLS, YYNGEE. With 3 bases removed from V and 6 bases from J, the gap between germline ends came to 19 bases. The CDR3 totals 15 residues. CDR3 nucleotides: TGTGCCAGCAGCGGTAGTGTTGGTAGGAGGGTCGAGCAGTACTTC. As protein: CASSGSVGRRVEQYF.

The chain couples TRBV27 to TRBJ2-7; the match to TRBD2 covers 9 bases. Germline V gene sequence: CDR1 MNHEY, CDR2 SMNVEV (reference sequence). V lost 3 bases and J lost 7; bases outside the gene matches: 7. The CDR3 consists of 14 residues. DNA for the CDR3: TGTGCCAGCAGTTTTAGCGGGAGTCGATATGAGCAGTACTTC. Its protein product is CASSFSGSRYEQYF.

This chain uses TRBV28 with TRBJ2-7; 9 bases are shared with TRBD1. CDR1 is MDHEN and CDR2 is SYDVKM in the germline V gene. The CDR3 is 13 residues long. V trimming: 8 bases; J trimming: 5 bases; junction bases outside the gene matches: 7. In DNA form, the CDR3 reads TGTGCCAGCTTAGGACAGGGGTTCAACGAGCAGTACTTC. It encodes CASLGQGFNEQYF.